This TCR beta chain was sequenced in a study of cytomegalovirus exposure and HLA in healthy donors. The PCR contained 60 Vbeta and 13 Jbeta primers. Sequenced by immunoSEQ multiplex PCR; TCRdb stores in-frame clones only, minus some. The sample lists about 120,000 clones, 55% to 65% occurring once. There are 15 residues in the CDR3. Trimming took 1 base from V and 7 from J; bases not matched to a gene: 6. The germline CDR1 and CDR2 sequences are SGHVS and FQNEAQ. The study's findings and limits: Cytomegalovirus association was assigned to about 150 TCR beta chains. Reportedly, TCR beta sequences accurately predicted HLA-A and HLA-B alleles in most subjects. HLA alleles were associated with 16,000 or so TCR beta sequences in a later analysis at 0.05 false discovery rate.

On this clone: The antigen is not known.

The sequence was collected from a woman in her forties in good health and CMV-seropositive. The specimen sequenced was PBMCs. The chain couples TRBV7-8 to TRBJ2-1; 8 bases match TRBD1. CDR3 DNA sequence: TGTGCCAGCAGCTTAGGACAGGGGATGACGAATGAGCAGTTCTTC. This encodes CASSLGQGMTNEQFF.